The clone carrying this TCR beta chain turned up a few times. The record originates from a study of T cell repertoires in cytomegalovirus infection. Trimming shortened V by 3 bases and J by 5 bases, and 16 bases separated the two germline ends. The CDR3 consists of 15 residues. Germline V CDR1 and CDR2: LGHNA, YNFKEQ. From the reads, TCRdb called clonotypes with MiXCR, one entry per CDR3 protein. The table shows fewer than 700,000 distinct CDR3 sequences, with more than 20% occurring only once. Sequences were obtained from CD8+ T cells from PBMCs. The V gene is TRBV4-2, the J gene TRBJ1-1; D is undetermined. The receptor's source is a human donor in good health (CMV status not recorded). Some clones in this sample may be carry-over from other donors' samples. The CDR3 region is CASSQGRGSATEAFF. In nucleotides, the CDR3 is TGTGCCAGCAGCCAGGGTAGAGGGTCGGCGACTGAAGCTTTCTTT.